These 29 T cell receptor beta chains originate from one sample sequenced in a study of shared clonotypes between healthy human individuals. Repertoires were generated with immunoSEQ multiplex PCR, while TCRdb's copy carries only in-frame clones and drops some. This table has around 2.3 million clones, more than 90% appearing once. Material for sequencing was naive CD4+ T cells sorted from blood. Indicated subset: CD45RA+ positively selected. The receptors come from a man aged 18 to 29 in good health.

This sequence joins TRBV27 and TRBJ2-2, with D perhaps matching TRBD2 (5 bases). There are 14 residues in the CDR3. V was pared by 6 bases and J by 1 base, with 9 bases between. Germline values: CDR1 MNHEY, CDR2 SMNVEV (reference sequence). The CDR3 loop reads CASRRGLNTGELFF. The CDR3 DNA follows: TGTGCCAGCAGACGCGGGCTGAACACCGGGGAGCTGTTTTTT.

This rearrangement joins TRBV6-1 to TRBJ1-6; TRBD1 might be the D (5 bases). Germline V lookup: CDR1 MNHNS, CDR2 SASEGT. Trimming took 4 bases from V and 7 from J, leaving 14 bases between them. The CDR3 spans 15 residues. CDR3 region: CASSVGGEGNSPLHF. In nucleotides, the CDR3 is TGTGCCAGCAGTGTGGGGGGAGAGGGCAATTCACCCCTCCACTTT.

V and J are TRBV28 and TRBJ2-1, with 9 bases matching TRBD2. Germline trimming cut 3 bases from V and 7 bases from J; bases unmatched to any gene: 10. The CDR3 is made up of 16 amino acids. Germline assignment: CDR1 MDHEN and CDR2 SYDVKM. CDR3 DNA sequence: TGTGCCAGCAGTTTGAGGGGCGGGGGGGCACAGAATGAGCAGTTCTTC. It codes for CASSLRGGGAQNEQFF.

This sequence joins TRBV9 and TRBJ2-6, with TRBD1 matching 9 bases. The V and J ends lost 0 bases and 1 base, in that order; junction bases with no gene match: 5. Germline V gene lookup returns CDR1 SGDLS and CDR2 YYNGEE. The CDR3 contains 18 residues. This chain's CDR3 is CASSVGRTGVSGANVLTF. DNA for the CDR3: TGTGCCAGCAGCGTAGGTAGGACAGGGGTTTCTGGGGCCAACGTCCTGACTTTC.

A remark on this clone: A read error may produce the germline difference seen at one junction end. The chain has TRBV15 and TRBJ2-7, with 7 bases aligning to TRBD1. Germline V gives CDR1 LNHNV, CDR2 YYDKDF (reference sequence). This CDR3 has 13 residues. CDR3 amino acids: CATTRQGSHEQYF. The DNA of the CDR3 is TGTGCCACAACTAGACAGGGCTCCCACGAGCAGTACTTC.

This sequence joins TRBV7-9 and TRBJ2-1; no clear D. CDR1 is SEHNR and CDR2 is FQNEAQ in the germline V gene (reference sequence). Trimming stripped 3 bases from V and 10 bases from J, with 7 bases between. This CDR3 is built from 11 residues. The CDR3 spells CASSFHGEQFF. The CDR3 bases are TGTGCCAGCAGCTTCCATGGAGAGCAGTTCTTC.

The V gene is TRBV4-2, the J gene TRBJ1-3; no definite D call. The ends were cut back, 1 base at V and 4 bases at J, with 14 bases in the middle. There are 16 residues in the CDR3. CDR1 is LGHNA and CDR2 is YNFKEQ in the germline V gene. The CDR3 DNA is TGTGCCAGCAGCCAAGTCGGGCCCTACCAAGGAAACACCATATATTTT. It encodes CASSQVGPYQGNTIYF.

J is TRBJ1-1 and V is TRBV6-6; 10 bases fit TRBD1. Germline V gene sequence: CDR1 MNHNY, CDR2 SVGAGI (reference sequence). CDR3 length equals 14 residues. V was clipped by 5 bases and J by 5 bases; unmatched bases: 5. The CDR3 region has the DNA TGTGCCAGCAGTAAGGACAGGGGGAAGACTGAAGCTTTCTTT. Its protein is CASSKDRGKTEAFF.

Notes on this clone: Within the sample, other DNA sequences also encode this same CDR3. The chain is built from TRBV7-2 and TRBJ1-1; no clear D. Germline-derived CDR1 and CDR2 are SGHTA and FQGNSA. V lost 2 bases and J 0 bases, leaving 10 bases between the germline ends. This CDR3 comprises 15 residues. This CDR3 is CASSLIGYLNTEAFF. CDR3 nucleotides: TGTGCCAGCAGCTTAATTGGGTATTTGAACACTGAAGCTTTCTTT. Complete variable domain (other parts from reference TRBV7-2 and TRBJ1-1): GAGVSQSPSNKVTEKGKDVELRCDPISGHTALYWYRQSLGQGLEFLIYFQGNSAPDKSGLPSDRFSAERTGGSVSTLTIQRTQQEDSAVYLCASSLIGYLNTEAFFGQGTRLTVV.

V usage is TRBV18 and J usage is TRBJ1-1; D unclear. Germline assignment: CDR1 KGHSH and CDR2 LQKENI. V lost 2 bases and J lost 7, with 14 bases in between. This CDR3 comprises 14 residues. CDR3: CASSPSGNDFEAFF. The CDR3 DNA sequence: TGTGCCAGCTCACCATCCGGGAACGACTTTGAAGCTTTCTTT.

J is TRBJ2-2 and V is TRBV27; no clear D gene. From germline, CDR1 is MNHEY and CDR2 SMNVEV (reference sequence). This CDR3 contains 17 residues. Trimming cost V 2 bases and J 6 bases, with 19 bases left between them. For the CDR3, the DNA is TGTGCCAGCAGTTTAGTTTTCGACTCCCTCCTCGCCGGGGAGCTGTTTTTT. Protein: CASSLVFDSLLAGELFF.

The chain couples TRBV5-1 to TRBJ2-5; D possibly corresponds to TRBD1 (5 bases). Germline V gives CDR1 SGHRS, CDR2 YFSETQ. V shed 4 bases and J shed 5 bases, with 12 bases lying between them. This CDR3 has 13 residues. In DNA, the CDR3 is TGCGCCAGCAGCCCTGACAGTTTGGAGACCCAGTACTTC. Amino acid sequence: CASSPDSLETQYF.

V is TRBV29-1 and J is TRBJ2-5, with 12 positions matching TRBD2. J lost 5 bases, V lost 5 bases, and 9 bases had no gene match. The CDR3 has 15 amino acids. CDR1 is SQVTM, CDR2 ANQGSEA, per germline. The CDR3 DNA is TGCAGCGTTTACCCGGGACTAGCGGGTCTCGAGACCCAGTACTTC. Amino acid sequence: CSVYPGLAGLETQYF.

The V call is TRBV21-1, the J call TRBJ2-6; the D segment call TRBD2 is taken from the table without a DNA check. TRBV21-1 is an annotated pseudogene. This CDR3 is built from 18 residues. In DNA, the CDR3 is TGTGCCAGCAGCATCCCCGGGATTAAGGAGACTGGGGCCAACGTCCTGACTTTC. Its protein product is CASSIPGIKETGANVLTF.

The chain recombines TRBV5-1 with TRBJ2-1, with TRBD2 identical over 7 bases. The V gene end was trimmed by 4 bases and the J gene end by 9 bases; junction bases not matched to a gene: 10. There are 14 residues in the CDR3. Looked up from germline, CDR1 is SGHRS and CDR2 is YFSETQ. CDR3 protein: CASSPRLASSEQFF. DNA of the CDR3: TGCGCCAGCAGCCCGCGACTAGCTTCCTCTGAGCAGTTCTTC.

The chain links TRBV25-1 to TRBJ1-6; 8 bases match TRBD1. The CDR3 covers 16 residues. Trimming cost V 4 bases and J 6 bases; bases outside gene matches: 8. Per the germline V gene, CDR1 is MGHDK and CDR2 is SYGVNS. DNA for the CDR3: TGTGCCAGCAGTGCACCCTCGACAGGGGCTAATTCACCCCTCCACTTT. This sequence encodes CASSAPSTGANSPLHF. Looking up the rest from reference TRBV25-1 and TRBJ1-6 gives the full variable domain: EADIYQTPRYLVIGTGKKITLECSQTMGHDKMYWYQQDPGMELHLIHYSYGVNSTEKGDLSSESTVSRIRTEHFPLTLESARPSHTSQYLCASSAPSTGANSPLHFGNGTRLTVT.

CDR3 region: CASSIERYTGELFF. The CDR3 DNA follows: TGTGCCAGTAGTATCGAGCGATACACCGGGGAGCTGTTTTTT. The chain uses TRBV19 and TRBJ2-2; D is ambiguous. Germline assignment: CDR1 LNHDA and CDR2 SQIVND (reference sequence). Trimming stripped 3 bases from V and 3 bases from J, with 8 bases between. The CDR3 covers 14 residues.

This chain connects TRBV2 to TRBJ2-7; 12 bases fit TRBD2. V dropped 10 bases and J dropped 6; count of bases not matched to a gene: 4. Germline-derived CDR1 and CDR2 are SNHLY and FYNNEI. The CDR3 is 12 amino acids. Here the CDR3 reads CATRLAGAEQYF. The CDR3, as DNA: TGTGCCACCCGACTAGCGGGAGCCGAGCAGTACTTC.

This clone occurred a few times. This sequence joins TRBV18 and TRBJ1-5, with 7 bases lining up with TRBD1. The CDR3 has 14 amino acids. The germline CDR1 and CDR2 sequences are KGHSH and LQKENI. The V and J ends lost 4 bases and 11 bases, in that order; junction bases with no gene match: 11. This chain's CDR3 is CASSRDSEATAQHF. DNA for the CDR3: TGTGCCAGCTCACGGGACAGTGAAGCGACGGCCCAGCATTTT.

This clone was detected only once. The chain links TRBV6-5 to TRBJ2-7; D call uncertain. The CDR3 covers 13 residues. Per germline, CDR1 MNHEY and CDR2 SVGAGI. Trimming pared 7 bases from V and 0 bases from J, leaving 10 bases between. The DNA for the CDR3 is TGTGCCAGCAAAGAGCCAGCCTCCTACGAGCAGTACTTC. Its protein product is CASKEPASYEQYF.

The J gene is TRBJ2-7, the V gene TRBV7-8; D possibly uses TRBD1 or TRBD2 (6 bases each). The CDR3 totals 14 residues. Germline CDR1 reads SGHVS; CDR2 reads FQNEAQ. The V gene lost 1 base and the J gene lost 4 bases, with 11 bases spanning the gap. Here the CDR3 reads CASSLVGAGYEQYF. CDR3 nucleotides: TGTGCCAGCAGCTTAGTGGGGGCGGGGTACGAGCAGTACTTC.

This chain links TRBV5-1 with TRBJ1-3; unclear D gene. With 0 bases removed from V and 4 bases from J, the gap between germline ends came to 8 bases. Germline V gene data show CDR1 as SGHRS and CDR2 as YFSETQ. This CDR3 contains 14 residues. CDR3 protein: CASSLAPVGNTIYF. The CDR3 nucleotides are TGCGCCAGCAGCTTGGCTCCAGTGGGAAACACCATATATTTT.

This clone was observed a few times. The chain recombines TRBV6-5 with TRBJ1-1; 7 bases match TRBD1. This CDR3 has 15 residues. The germline CDR1 and CDR2 sequences are MNHEY and SVGAGI. J gave up 4 bases and V 1 base, and 6 bases lay outside the gene matches. CDR3: CASSYLTGMSTEAFF. DNA for the CDR3: TGTGCCAGCAGTTACTTGACAGGGATGAGCACTGAAGCTTTCTTT.

The chain's CDR3 is CASSEVVGRHF. In DNA, the CDR3 is TGTGCCAGCAGTGAAGTGGTGGGCAGGCACTTT. This chain connects TRBV6-1 to TRBJ1-6; D is undetermined. Germline CDR1 MNHNS, CDR2 SASEGT. This CDR3 is 11 amino acids long. Trimming stripped 1 base from V and 19 bases from J, with 11 bases between.

The rearrangement links TRBV19 to TRBJ1-5; no definite D call. Germline V gene data show CDR1 as LNHDA and CDR2 as SQIVND (reference sequence). The CDR3 totals 15 residues. V gave up 5 bases and J gave up 0 bases, with 11 bases separating them. The CDR3 nucleotides are TGTGCCAGTAGTTCAGAGACTTATAGCAATCAGCCCCAGCATTTT. Translation gives CASSSETYSNQPQHF. Drawing the rest from reference TRBV19 and TRBJ1-5, the complete variable domain is DGGITQSPKYLFRKEGQNVTLSCEQNLNHDAMYWYRQDPGQGLRLIYYSQIVNDFQKGDIAEGYSVSREKKESFPLTVTSAQKNPTAFYLCASSSETYSNQPQHFGDGTRLSIL.

The CDR3 is CASSYSTPQETQYF. For the CDR3, the DNA is TGTGCCAGCAGTTACTCTACACCCCAAGAGACCCAGTACTTC. V gene TRBV6-5 combines with J gene TRBJ2-5; D call uncertain. There are 14 residues in the CDR3. Germline values: CDR1 MNHEY, CDR2 SVGAGI. Deletions cut 0 bases from V and 1 base from J, with 6 bases between.

CDR3: CASSLEGVGTDTQYF. The CDR3 nucleotides are TGTGCCAGCAGCTTAGAAGGGGTTGGCACAGATACGCAGTATTTT. The chain combines TRBV11-2 with TRBJ2-3; the D gene is possibly TRBD1 (5 bases). CDR3 length: 15 amino acids. Trimming took 0 bases from V and 1 from J, leaving 8 bases between them. Germline CDR1 reads SGHAT; CDR2 reads FQNNGV.

Notes on this clone: Other DNA sequences in the same sample also yield this CDR3. The chain joins TRBV18 to TRBJ1-4; D is undetermined. V lost 2 bases to trimming and J lost 8 bases, with 9 bases between them. The CDR3 extends over 13 amino acids. Germline CDR1 KGHSH, CDR2 LQKENI. CDR3 nucleotide sequence: TGTGCCAGCTCACCAGGGTTAGGGGAAAAACTGTTTTTT. It is translated as CASSPGLGEKLFF.

The genes are TRBV7-8 and TRBJ2-4; D assignment may be TRBD1 or TRBD2 (6 bases each). The V end lost 4 bases, the J end lost 2 bases, and 18 bases lay between the germline ends. In germline, CDR1 is SGHVS, CDR2 FQNEAQ. The CDR3 is 17 residues long. The CDR3 sequence: CASSSVGGADPKNIQYF. The CDR3 bases are TGTGCCAGCAGCTCGGTCGGGGGCGCGGATCCCAAAAACATTCAGTACTTC.